This TCR beta chain stems from a study of blood T cell repertoires in COVID-19. Background on the study: Both acute and convalescent COVID-19 samples were obtained from the United States, Italy and Spain. PBMCs, B-cell-depleted T cells, or T cells provided the cDNA or gDNA that made up the material.

Germline V gives CDR1 SGDLS, CDR2 YYNGEE. With 5 bases clipped from V and 2 bases from J, the junction kept 9 bases outside the gene matches. The CDR3 length is 17 residues. Clones were read by immunoSEQ multiplex PCR, and TCRdb kept only the in-frame ones, dropping some. The sample lists under 110,000 clones, 60% to 85% occurring once. The rearrangement links TRBV9 to TRBJ2-3, with 12 bases identical to TRBD1. The source material was peripheral blood. The receptor was derived from an elderly man with COVID-19, enrolled during active disease. The CDR3 sequence is CASSPRPGQGATDTQYF. In DNA, the CDR3 is TGTGCCAGCAGTCCTCGTCCGGGACAGGGGGCCACAGATACGCAGTATTTT.